The 28 T cell receptor beta chains reported below all come from one sample, sequenced in a study of monozygotic twins with inflammatory bowel disease. TCRdb re-analyzed the 5' RACE reads; it lists each CDR3 protein once, without DNA. This repertoire comprises 420,000 or so distinct CDR3 sequences; its ten largest clones make up 2% to 3%. Sequencing was performed on blood. The receptor source for this set is a human donor with ulcerative colitis or Crohn's disease, or a healthy co-twin of an affected twin (not recorded which).

The chain couples TRBV12-3 or TRBV12-4 to TRBJ1-1; TCRdb's D call, TRBD1, is unchecked because there is no DNA. The CDR3 covers 13 residues. The CDR3 here is CASSSGGETEAFF.

The V call is TRBV5-4, the J call TRBJ2-7. The length of the CDR3 is 14 residues. The germline CDR1 and CDR2 sequences are SGHNT and YYREEE (reference sequence). CDR3 sequence reads: CASSWGPKDYEQYF.

The chain combines TRBV20-1 with TRBJ2-7. The CDR3 length is 13 residues. Germline lookup yields CDR1 DFQATT and CDR2 SNEGSKA (reference sequence). CDR3 region: CSARNPRSYEQYF.

The rearrangement uses TRBV29-1 and TRBJ2-7; TCRdb reports TRBD1, a call that lacks DNA to check it against. Germline V gene data show CDR1 as SQVTM and CDR2 as ANQGSEA. The CDR3 loop spans 15 amino acids. The CDR3 spells CSAQTPGARGNEQYF.

This chain joins TRBV20-1 and TRBJ1-6. The CDR3 has 13 residues. Germline loops: CDR1 DFQATT, CDR2 SNEGSKA (reference sequence). The CDR3 sequence: CSATLTGNSPLHF.

The V call is TRBV20-1, the J call TRBJ2-5; TCRdb lists TRBD2, though no DNA is available to test this call. In germline, CDR1 is DFQATT, CDR2 SNEGSKA (reference sequence). The CDR3 loop spans 13 amino acids. The chain's CDR3 is CRGGVGLEETQYF.

The V call is TRBV5-1, the J call TRBJ1-1. The germline CDR1 and CDR2 sequences are SGHRS and YFSETQ. This CDR3 region has 13 residues. The CDR3: CASSPGLRTEAFF.

This chain links TRBV7-9 with TRBJ2-7; lacking DNA, the TRBD2 call made by TCRdb goes unchecked. The CDR3 spans 14 residues. CDR1 is SEHNR, CDR2 FQNEAQ, per germline (reference sequence). The CDR3 is CASSKFGAIYEQYF.

The chain recombines TRBV28 with TRBJ2-1; the D call from TCRdb, TRBD2, cannot be confirmed without DNA. Germline-derived CDR1 and CDR2 are MDHEN and SYDVKM. This CDR3 comprises 11 residues. The CDR3 loop reads CASTLVGEQFF.

V and J are TRBV7-9 and TRBJ2-1. Germline CDR1 is SEHNR and CDR2 is FQNEAQ (reference sequence). CDR3 length: 13 residues. CDR3 region: CASSSQAYNEQFF.

The chain links TRBV18 to TRBJ2-1; TCRdb returns TRBD2, unconfirmable since there is no DNA. Per the germline V gene, CDR1 is KGHSH and CDR2 is LQKENI. There are 17 residues in the CDR3. This CDR3 reads CASSPSLAGFPWNEQFF.

This chain uses TRBV2 with TRBJ1-1. This CDR3 region has 16 residues. Germline loops: CDR1 SNHLY, CDR2 FYNNEI. CDR3 sequence: CASSKSWGLTNTEAFF.

The CDR3 sequence is CTSSFRSSYEQYF. The gene calls are TRBV5-6 and TRBJ2-7. The CDR3 spans 13 residues. CDR1 is SGHDT, CDR2 YYEEEE, per germline.

The chain uses TRBV6-1 and TRBJ1-5; TCRdb proposes TRBD1, but this gene call is untestable without DNA. The CDR3 has 13 residues. Per germline, CDR1 MNHNS and CDR2 SASEGT. CDR3: CASSAGTSQPQHF.

The chain carries TRBV2 and TRBJ2-7; TCRdb's D gene call, TRBD1, goes unchecked for lack of DNA. CDR3 length equals 14 residues. Germline loops: CDR1 SNHLY, CDR2 FYNNEI. The CDR3 protein is CASSVLRDPYEQYF.

This sequence joins TRBV7-7 and TRBJ2-2; lacking DNA, the TRBD2 call made by TCRdb goes unchecked. Looked up from germline, CDR1 is SSHAT and CDR2 is FNYEAQ (reference sequence). CDR3 length equals 17 residues. CDR3 region: CASSLDWLGANTGELFF. Supplemented by reference TRBV7-7 and TRBJ2-2, the full variable domain reads GAGVSQSPRYKVTKRGQDVTLRCDPISSHATLYWYQQALGQGPEFLTYFNYEAQPDKSGLPSDRFSAERPEGSISTLTIQRTEQRDSAMYRCASSLDWLGANTGELFFGEGSRLTVL.

The genes are TRBV20-1 and TRBJ2-1; TCRdb picks TRBD2, but there is no DNA to check that call. The CDR3 totals 16 residues. In germline, CDR1 is DFQATT, CDR2 SNEGSKA (reference sequence). CDR3 region: CSVYPLRDQIGNEQFF.

This chain's CDR3 is CASSFAPRGTDTQYF. The chain links TRBV2 to TRBJ2-3; TCRdb gives TRBD1 as the D gene, but with no DNA this cannot be confirmed. CDR3 size: 15 residues. Germline loops: CDR1 SNHLY, CDR2 FYNNEI. The full variable domain, rest sourced from reference TRBV2 and TRBJ2-3, is EPEVTQTPSHQVTQMGQEVILRCVPISNHLYFYWYRQILGQKVEFLVSFYNNEISEKSEIFDDQFSVERPDGSNFTLKIRSTKLEDSAMYFCASSFAPRGTDTQYFGPGTRLTVL.

The V call is TRBV5-1, the J call TRBJ2-7; lacking DNA, the TRBD1 call made by TCRdb goes unchecked. Germline values: CDR1 SGHRS, CDR2 YFSETQ. The CDR3 contains 12 residues. The CDR3 protein is CASRTGTSGQYF.

This chain links TRBV6-5 with TRBJ1-2. The CDR3 is 13 amino acids. From germline, CDR1 is MNHEY and CDR2 SVGAGI. The CDR3 region is CASAGLANYGYTF.

The CDR3: CATGAHHNEQFF. V and J are TRBV4-1 and TRBJ2-1; TCRdb calls TRBD2, which cannot be checked without DNA. The CDR3 sequence is 12 residues long. Per germline, CDR1 MGHRA and CDR2 YSYEKL.

The chain joins TRBV5-1 to TRBJ2-6. The CDR3 length is 14 residues. The V gene's germline CDR1 is SGHRS and CDR2 YFSETQ. CDR3 amino acids: CASTMSSGANVLTF.

The chain recombines TRBV7-9 with TRBJ2-2; without DNA, the TCRdb call of TRBD2 cannot be checked. Germline CDR1 SEHNR, CDR2 FQNEAQ (reference sequence). This CDR3 contains 17 residues. The CDR3: CASSLARRLAQTGELFF.

The rearrangement joins TRBV20-1 to TRBJ1-3; checking the TCRdb D call of TRBD1 is not possible without DNA. Germline V CDR1 and CDR2: DFQATT, SNEGSKA (reference sequence). CDR3 length: 16 residues. CDR3 loop: CSAEKRTGEMGNTIYF.

The rearrangement uses TRBV12-3 or TRBV12-4 and TRBJ2-5. CDR3 length: 13 residues. This CDR3 is CASSFGLQETQYF.

The rearrangement joins TRBV6-5 to TRBJ2-7; TCRdb indicates TRBD2, and absent DNA this call remains unverified. This CDR3 is built from 13 residues. Germline V lookup: CDR1 MNHEY, CDR2 SVGAGI. The CDR3 loop reads CASRASGGDEQYF.

V usage is TRBV7-2 and J usage is TRBJ2-6. This CDR3 contains 15 residues. CDR1 and CDR2 (germline): SGHTA, FQGNSA. The CDR3 here is CASSAQGSGANVLTF.

The chain links TRBV5-1 to TRBJ2-1; checking the TCRdb D call of TRBD2 is not possible without DNA. CDR1 SGHRS and CDR2 YFSETQ come from the germline V gene. The CDR3 sequence is 17 residues long. CDR3 sequence: CTSSRERTSGSSHEQFF.